This T cell receptor (beta chain) is drawn from a study of graft-versus-host responses after intestinal transplantation (dated by TCRdb to 2020 to 2022). Regarding the study in general: Recipients received multivisceral, liver-intestinal, or isolated intestinal transplants. A cohort of more than 20 intestinal transplant recipients, including one retransplant, was enrolled, and a few patients lacking pretransplant specimens were excluded. Rather than going through the commercial service, samples from a few later patients were sequenced in-house on an Illumina MiSeq and processed with MiXCR. Graft-versus-host and host-versus-graft alloreactive T cell clones were tracked in the graft, circulation and bone marrow after intestinal transplantation using bulk TCR-beta CDR3 sequencing. Donor T cell macrochimerism was defined as a peak of at least 4% donor T cells among recipient peripheral blood mononuclear cells. Alloreactive clones were identified by sequencing pre-transplant mixed lymphocyte reaction products and comparing them with unstimulated pre-transplant donor and recipient T cells. Anti-thymocyte globulin induction was given to all recipients, followed by maintenance tacrolimus and steroids for two to four years. Overall results and qualifications from the work: Conclusions were limited by the relatively low number and heterogeneity of intestinal transplant patients. GvH clones were detected in recipient bone marrow, and some of these GvH clones were observed earlier in ileal mucosa or blood, consistent with an intestinal mucosal origin. Early after transplant, peak levels of circulating GvH clones were associated with declines in HvG clones. Patients with donor T cell macrochimerism had high GvH to HvG T cell clonal ratios in their allografts.

Intraepithelial and lamina propria lymphocytes were isolated from graft specimens using dithiothreitol, EDTA incubations and collagenase D digestion. Bulk TCR-beta sequencing was performed on serial intestinal graft biopsy specimens collected as late as 600 days after transplant. From the germline V gene (reference sequence), CDR1 is MNHEY and CDR2 is SMNVEV. V is cut by 1 base and J by 8 bases, and the space between the germline ends is 8 bases. The CDR3 holds 13 amino acids from the cysteine to the phenylalanine. Kept here is only the CDR3 DNA, which spans 39 bases and is read in frame from base 1. As regards this clone: What this receptor recognizes is not known. Per-nucleotide qualities are absent, and no much larger clonotype sits a single base away.

Receptors were amplified or captured by the immunoSEQ multiplex PCR assay. For most patients, genomic DNA was subjected to high-throughput TCR-beta CDR3 sequencing by Adaptive Biotechnologies. The original methods were these. Adaptive's ImmunoSEQ software supplied the TCR sequencing data for 18 patients, while MiXCR and VDJtools were used to process a few other patients. CDR3 nucleotide sequences shared between donor and recipient were removed because the origin of such sequences could not be assigned. To count as alloreactive, a clone needed at least 2-fold expansion over unstimulated cells and a minimum CFSE-low frequency of 0.002% (template counts) or 0.001% (read counts). A clone was considered mappable if detected in the sequenced pre-transplant spleen, lymph node, or MLR CFSE-low populations of the donor or recipient. The cumulative frequency of alloreactive clones was calculated as a percentage of all sequences, weighted by copy number. The source is immuneACCESS, and TCRdb retained only in-frame sequences with V and J called. Part of the clones is not carried over; for the studies checked, unresolved V genes explain less than half of this, and the remainder is unexplained. V and J calls and clone size are those listed in that table; D and trimming were worked out from the DNA. The sample table lists fewer than 15,000 clones, just under 70% of them with a count of one. The ten largest clones take up over 20% of the sample.

Sequencing was performed on ileum tissue, taken approximately 780 days after intestinal transplantation. This sequence originates from a human patient who received an intestinal transplant, so some T cells may come from the graft donor. The sequence joins TRBV27 to TRBJ2-2; the D gene identity is not certain. The DNA reads as follows: TGTGCCAGCAGTTTATACTCTTCTGGGGAGCTGTTTTTT. Its protein reads: CASSLYSSGELFF.